This is a list of T cell receptor beta chains from one sample in a study of blood T cells in healthy people across ages. TCRdb re-derived calls from the 5' RACE reads in MiXCR, one entry per CDR3 protein. The sample lists about 670,000 distinct CDR3 sequences, around 52% seen once, with 13% in the top ten. The sequenced sample was blood. These receptors all come from an elderly woman in good health. CDR3s include the opening cysteine and the closing phenylalanine or tryptophan. Each record gives: V gene, D gene, J gene, clone size, CDR3 DNA, CDR3 protein. D genes are given only for firm matches. Where a row states a size, it is once, few, many or the class of an expanded clone; other rows omit it.

V gene: TRBV10-3
D gene: -
J gene: TRBJ1-1
clone size: -
CDR3 DNA: TGTGCCATCAGTGTGAGGATCCAGAACACTGAAGCTTTCTTT
CDR3 protein: CAISVRIQNTEAFF

V gene: TRBV5-1
D gene: -
J gene: TRBJ1-6
clone size: many
CDR3 DNA: TGCGCCAGCAGCTCAAATAATTCACCCCTCCACTTT
CDR3 protein: CASSSNNSPLHF

V gene: TRBV7-2
D gene: -
J gene: TRBJ2-7
clone size: many
CDR3 DNA: TGTGCCAGCAGCCTCGGGGTTTGGTCCTACGAGCAGTACTTC
CDR3 protein: CASSLGVWSYEQYF

V gene: TRBV12-3/TRBV12-4
D gene: TRBD1
J gene: TRBJ2-5
clone size: -
CDR3 DNA: TGTGCCAGCAGCTACTGGACAGGGAAAGAGACCCAGTACTTC
CDR3 protein: CASSYWTGKETQYF

V gene: TRBV20-1
D gene: -
J gene: TRBJ2-3
clone size: -
CDR3 DNA: TGCAGTGCTAGATCCGAAGGAGGCACAGATACACAGTATTTT
CDR3 protein: CSARSEGGTDTQYF

V gene: TRBV12-3/TRBV12-4
D gene: -
J gene: TRBJ2-5
clone size: -
CDR3 DNA: TGTGCCATCAGTCGAGCTCCAGAGACCCAGTACTTC
CDR3 protein: CAISRAPETQYF

V gene: TRBV10-3
D gene: TRBD2
J gene: TRBJ2-1
clone size: many
CDR3 DNA: TGTGCCATCAGTGATGCGACTAGCGGGGCCCCTATCTATGAGCAGTTCTTC
CDR3 protein: CAISDATSGAPIYEQFF

V gene: TRBV4-2
D gene: TRBD2
J gene: TRBJ2-3
clone size: -
CDR3 DNA: TGTGCCAGCAGCCCCTCCCGGGAGGGGGCAGATACGCAGTATTTT
CDR3 protein: CASSPSREGADTQYF

V gene: TRBV7-9
D gene: -
J gene: TRBJ2-7
clone size: -
CDR3 DNA: TGTGCCAGCAGCTTAGACCAGGGTATTCTGTACTTC
CDR3 protein: CASSLDQGILYF

V gene: TRBV29-1
D gene: TRBD2
J gene: TRBJ2-3
clone size: -
CDR3 DNA: TGCAGCGGCGTGACTAGCGGGGGGGCAGATACGCAGTATTTT
CDR3 protein: CSGVTSGGADTQYF

V gene: TRBV11-1
D gene: -
J gene: TRBJ2-1
clone size: -
CDR3 DNA: TGTGCCAGCAGCCGGGGGGCGATGAGCAATGAGCAGTTCTTC
CDR3 protein: CASSRGAMSNEQFF

V gene: TRBV29-1
D gene: -
J gene: TRBJ2-7
clone size: -
CDR3 DNA: TGCAGCGTTGTTGGCGTTGCCTACGAGCAGTACTTC
CDR3 protein: CSVVGVAYEQYF

V gene: TRBV5-1
D gene: TRBD2
J gene: TRBJ2-7
clone size: many
CDR3 DNA: TGCGCCAGCAGCGTCCGACTAGCGAACTCCTACGAGCAGTACTTC
CDR3 protein: CASSVRLANSYEQYF

V gene: TRBV24-1
D gene: TRBD2
J gene: TRBJ2-1
clone size: -
CDR3 DNA: TGTGCCACCAGTGATCCTGGACGAGCGGGAGTAAATGAGCAGTTCTTC
CDR3 protein: CATSDPGRAGVNEQFF

V gene: TRBV10-3
D gene: -
J gene: TRBJ1-5
clone size: -
CDR3 DNA: TGTGCCATCAGTAGGGAGCTCAATCAGCCCCAGCATTTT
CDR3 protein: CAISRELNQPQHF

V gene: TRBV6-5
D gene: -
J gene: TRBJ2-7
clone size: -
CDR3 DNA: TGTGCCAGCAGTTACAGGCAGGGGGGTATCTACGAGCAGTACTTC
CDR3 protein: CASSYRQGGIYEQYF

V gene: TRBV20-1
D gene: TRBD2
J gene: TRBJ2-5
clone size: -
CDR3 DNA: TGCAGTGCCCCATCTAGCGGGAGAGGGAGGGAGACCCAGTACTTC
CDR3 protein: CSAPSSGRGRETQYF

V gene: TRBV27
D gene: -
J gene: TRBJ1-5
clone size: -
CDR3 DNA: TGTGCCAGCAGTTTATTTCCCAGCAATCAGCCCCAGCATTTT
CDR3 protein: CASSLFPSNQPQHF

V gene: TRBV15
D gene: -
J gene: TRBJ2-1
clone size: many
CDR3 DNA: TGTGCCACCAGCAGAGAGAGGGCTAGAAGTGAGCAGTTCTTC
CDR3 protein: CATSRERARSEQFF

V gene: TRBV28
D gene: -
J gene: TRBJ2-1
clone size: -
CDR3 DNA: TGTGCCAGCAGTCCCGGGGATAAGCAGTATGAGCAGTTCTTC
CDR3 protein: CASSPGDKQYEQFF

V gene: TRBV27
D gene: -
J gene: TRBJ1-2
clone size: -
CDR3 DNA: TGTGCCAGCAGTTCGGCAGGGAGGCATGGCTACACCTTC
CDR3 protein: CASSSAGRHGYTF

V gene: TRBV4-1
D gene: TRBD1
J gene: TRBJ2-3
clone size: once
CDR3 DNA: TGCGCCAGCAGCCAAATGGACAGGGGGAATACGCAGTATTTT
CDR3 protein: CASSQMDRGNTQYF

V gene: TRBV7-2
D gene: -
J gene: TRBJ2-3
clone size: many
CDR3 DNA: TGTGCCAGCAGCTTAGTTGCCAGAAACACAGATACGCAGTATTTT
CDR3 protein: CASSLVARNTDTQYF

V gene: TRBV27
D gene: -
J gene: TRBJ1-6
clone size: -
CDR3 DNA: TGTGCCAGCGGTGTGAGGCGTCTTAATTCACCCCTCCACTTT
CDR3 protein: CASGVRRLNSPLHF

V gene: TRBV20-1
D gene: -
J gene: TRBJ2-6
clone size: -
CDR3 DNA: TGCAGTGCTAGAGATGCAGGATCTGGGGCCAACGTCCTGACTTTC
CDR3 protein: CSARDAGSGANVLTF

V gene: TRBV18
D gene: -
J gene: TRBJ2-3
clone size: many
CDR3 DNA: TGTGCCAGCTCCCCTACATCCGGGGGAGATACGCAGTATTTT
CDR3 protein: CASSPTSGGDTQYF

V gene: TRBV3-1
D gene: TRBD1
J gene: TRBJ1-2
clone size: -
CDR3 DNA: TGTGCCAGCAGCCTTCCCACGGGACAGGGAGGTGGCTACACCTTC
CDR3 protein: CASSLPTGQGGGYTF

V gene: TRBV14
D gene: -
J gene: TRBJ2-7
clone size: -
CDR3 DNA: TGTGCCAGCAGCCAAGGATCCCCTTCCAATGAGCAGTACTTC
CDR3 protein: CASSQGSPSNEQYF

V gene: TRBV7-2
D gene: -
J gene: TRBJ2-3
clone size: -
CDR3 DNA: TGTGCCAGCAGCTCCACTTACACAGATACGCAGTATTTT
CDR3 protein: CASSSTYTDTQYF

V gene: TRBV29-1
D gene: -
J gene: TRBJ1-1
clone size: -
CDR3 DNA: TGCAGCGTTAACACTGAAGCTTTCTTT
CDR3 protein: CSVNTEAFF

V gene: TRBV6-6
D gene: TRBD2
J gene: TRBJ2-7
clone size: -
CDR3 DNA: TGTGCCAGCAGTTACCAACTAGCGGGTCACTCCTACGAGCAGTACTTC
CDR3 protein: CASSYQLAGHSYEQYF

V gene: TRBV29-1
D gene: TRBD1
J gene: TRBJ1-4
clone size: -
CDR3 DNA: TGCAGCGTTGAATCCGGGACAGGGTGGAATAATGAAAAACTGTTTTTT
CDR3 protein: CSVESGTGWNNEKLFF

V gene: TRBV4-2
D gene: TRBD1
J gene: TRBJ2-3
clone size: -
CDR3 DNA: TGTGCCAGCAGCCGGACAGGGGGCGGCGAAGATACGCAGTATTTT
CDR3 protein: CASSRTGGGEDTQYF

V gene: TRBV5-1
D gene: TRBD2
J gene: TRBJ2-1
clone size: -
CDR3 DNA: TGCGCCAGCAGTTCCATAGCGGGGGGCTACAATGAGCAGTTCTTC
CDR3 protein: CASSSIAGGYNEQFF

V gene: TRBV9
D gene: -
J gene: TRBJ2-5
clone size: -
CDR3 DNA: TGTGCCAGCAGCGTAGCTGGGTACCAAGAGACCCGGTACTTC
CDR3 protein: CASSVAGYQETRYF

V gene: TRBV5-1
D gene: -
J gene: TRBJ1-1
clone size: -
CDR3 DNA: TGCGCCAGCAGCAGCACCACGAACACTGAAGCTTTCTTT
CDR3 protein: CASSSTTNTEAFF

V gene: TRBV27
D gene: TRBD2
J gene: TRBJ2-1
clone size: many
CDR3 DNA: TGTGCCAGCAGTTCCCCGGGACTAGTCTCGGACAATGAGCAGTTCTTC
CDR3 protein: CASSSPGLVSDNEQFF

V gene: TRBV7-9
D gene: TRBD1
J gene: TRBJ1-2
clone size: many
CDR3 DNA: TGTGCCAGCAGCACCCCGCAGGGGGAGTACTATGGCTACACCTTC
CDR3 protein: CASSTPQGEYYGYTF

V gene: TRBV5-1
D gene: -
J gene: TRBJ2-3
clone size: many
CDR3 DNA: TGCGCCAGCAGCTTGGCTGGTTACCCGGGCACAGATACGCAGTATTTT
CDR3 protein: CASSLAGYPGTDTQYF

V gene: TRBV7-8
D gene: -
J gene: TRBJ2-5
clone size: -
CDR3 DNA: TGTGCCAGCAGCTTAGGGACTCCCGCGGAGACCCAGTACTTC
CDR3 protein: CASSLGTPAETQYF

V gene: TRBV20-1
D gene: -
J gene: TRBJ1-5
clone size: many
CDR3 DNA: TGCAGTGCACCTCCGGACAGCCCGCTTAAGCCCCAGCATTTT
CDR3 protein: CSAPPDSPLKPQHF

V gene: TRBV9
D gene: -
J gene: TRBJ2-6
clone size: -
CDR3 DNA: TGTGCCAGCAGCGCCCATCCCTCTGGGGCCAACGTCCTGACTTTC
CDR3 protein: CASSAHPSGANVLTF

V gene: TRBV6-4
D gene: -
J gene: TRBJ2-2
clone size: many
CDR3 DNA: TGTGCCAGCAGTGGGACAGACAACTCGAACACCGGGGAGCTGTTTTTT
CDR3 protein: CASSGTDNSNTGELFF

V gene: TRBV6-2/TRBV6-3
D gene: -
J gene: TRBJ2-7
clone size: -
CDR3 DNA: TGTGCCAGCAGGGGAGTGGGAGACCCAAACGAGCAGTACTTC
CDR3 protein: CASRGVGDPNEQYF

V gene: TRBV14
D gene: -
J gene: TRBJ1-3
clone size: few
CDR3 DNA: TGTGCCAGCAGCCTCCTGAACTCTGGAAACACCATATATTTT
CDR3 protein: CASSLLNSGNTIYF

V gene: TRBV12-3/TRBV12-4
D gene: TRBD2
J gene: TRBJ2-3
clone size: -
CDR3 DNA: TGTGCCGGCAGTTTAACCAGCGGGAGAGGTACAGATACGCAGTATTTT
CDR3 protein: CAGSLTSGRGTDTQYF

V gene: TRBV13
D gene: TRBD1
J gene: TRBJ1-4
clone size: -
CDR3 DNA: TGTGCCAGCAGACGCGGGACAGGGTCTGATGAAAAACTGTTTTTT
CDR3 protein: CASRRGTGSDEKLFF

V gene: TRBV2
D gene: -
J gene: TRBJ1-5
clone size: many
CDR3 DNA: TGTGCCAGCAGTTCACAGGGAGATCAGCCCCAGCATTTT
CDR3 protein: CASSSQGDQPQHF

V gene: TRBV27
D gene: -
J gene: TRBJ1-2
clone size: once
CDR3 DNA: TGTGCCAGCAGTTTAGCAGGGGCGACCTATGGCTACACCTTC
CDR3 protein: CASSLAGATYGYTF

V gene: TRBV25-1
D gene: -
J gene: TRBJ2-6
clone size: -
CDR3 DNA: TGTGCCAGCAGTGAATTAGGGCAGGGGGCCAACGTCCTGACTTTC
CDR3 protein: CASSELGQGANVLTF

V gene: TRBV6-1
D gene: -
J gene: TRBJ2-5
clone size: -
CDR3 DNA: TGTGCCAGCAGCCCCGGGAGTGTGTACGGAGGGCAGGGTCAAGAGACCCAGTACTTC
CDR3 protein: CASSPGSVYGGQGQETQYF

V gene: TRBV30
D gene: -
J gene: TRBJ2-4
clone size: many
CDR3 DNA: TGTGCCTGGAGTGTACTCAGTGGAGGGGATGGCGACATTCAGTACTTC
CDR3 protein: CAWSVLSGGDGDIQYF

V gene: TRBV7-2
D gene: -
J gene: TRBJ2-1
clone size: -
CDR3 DNA: TGTGCCAGCAGCTCTAGTAAAGGCTACAATGAGCAGTTCTTC
CDR3 protein: CASSSSKGYNEQFF

V gene: TRBV10-3
D gene: -
J gene: TRBJ2-3
clone size: -
CDR3 DNA: TGTGCCATCGGGTGGGGCACAGATACGCAGTATTTT
CDR3 protein: CAIGWGTDTQYF

V gene: TRBV20-1
D gene: -
J gene: TRBJ2-7
clone size: few
CDR3 DNA: TGCAGTGCTAGAGTCAGGGTGAAGGGCGAGCAGTACTTC
CDR3 protein: CSARVRVKGEQYF

V gene: TRBV2
D gene: TRBD1
J gene: TRBJ2-1
clone size: many
CDR3 DNA: TGTGCCAGCAGCCCAGAGCAGGGGGCGGGCAATGAGCAGTTCTTC
CDR3 protein: CASSPEQGAGNEQFF